This entry lists 28 T cell receptor beta chains sequenced from one sample in a study of cytomegalovirus exposure and HLA in healthy donors. PCR amplification relied on 60 Vbeta primers (plus 13 Jbeta primers). The assay was immunoSEQ multiplex PCR, and TCRdb's table has in-frame clones only and misses some. This table has roughly 90,000 clones, around 80% appearing once. The sequencing input was PBMCs. These receptor sequences come from a man aged 18 to 30 in good health and CMV-seronegative.

Here the CDR3 reads CASSLGLQETQYF. The CDR3 DNA sequence: TGTGCCAGCAGCTTAGGACTCCAAGAGACCCAGTACTTC. The chain links TRBV11-2 to TRBJ2-5; no clear D. Trimming cost V 1 base and J 1 base, with 4 bases left between them. The CDR3 contains 13 residues. Germline V gives CDR1 SGHAT, CDR2 FQNNGV.

This clone was seen only a few times. V and J are TRBV6-5 and TRBJ1-1; possibly TRBD1 for D (6 bases). The CDR3 runs to 13 residues. Germline CDR1 MNHEY, CDR2 SVGAGI. Trimming took 5 bases from V and 7 from J, leaving 14 bases between them. The CDR3 DNA reads TGTGCCAGCAGTGCAGACAGGCATATTGAAGCTTTCTTT. Translated, it gives CASSADRHIEAFF.

V usage is TRBV9 and J usage is TRBJ2-1; 8 bases are a match to TRBD2. The CDR3 length is 14 residues. The junction had 3 bases not matched to a gene; V was cut back by 0 bases and J by 7 bases. Germline CDR1 SGDLS, CDR2 YYNGEE. CDR3 region: CASSVEPGGNEQFF. The CDR3 bases are TGTGCCAGCAGCGTAGAACCGGGAGGGAATGAGCAGTTCTTC.

The rearrangement uses TRBV14 and TRBJ2-7, with TRBD1 matching 10 bases. Germline-derived CDR1 and CDR2 are SGHDN and FVKESK. Losses at the gene ends were 4 bases for V and 3 bases for J; bases not matched to a gene: 3. This CDR3 spans 14 amino acids. CDR3 sequence: CASSLWTGGYEQYF. DNA for the CDR3: TGTGCCAGCAGCCTCTGGACAGGGGGCTACGAGCAGTACTTC.

The J gene is TRBJ2-7, the V gene TRBV6-1; TRBD1 is a possible D gene (6 bases). Germline V CDR1 and CDR2: MNHNS, SASEGT. CDR3 length: 14 residues. V was cut by 6 bases and J by 2 bases, with 14 bases left in between. CDR3: CASSDVTGPYEQYF. The CDR3 DNA sequence: TGTGCCAGCAGCGATGTGACAGGCCCCTACGAGCAGTACTTC.

The chain employs TRBV7-9 and TRBJ2-1; 8 nucleotides line up with TRBD1. CDR3 size: 14 residues. Germline assignment: CDR1 SEHNR and CDR2 FQNEAQ (reference sequence). J gave up 6 bases and V 5 bases, and 6 bases lay outside the gene matches. CDR3 sequence: CASSPRQGSNEQFF. CDR3 sequence (DNA): TGTGCCAGCAGCCCGAGACAGGGGAGCAATGAGCAGTTCTTC.

The chain carries TRBV5-4 and TRBJ2-3, with 15 bases identical to TRBD2. The CDR3 is 19 residues long. From germline, CDR1 is SGHNT and CDR2 YYREEE (reference sequence). The V segment lost 4 bases and the J segment 6 bases; nucleotides outside the gene matches: 15. CDR3 nucleotide sequence: TGTGCCAGCAGCCTAGCCGGACTAGCGGGGGGGCGAATCGGGGATACGCAGTATTTT. Translated, it gives CASSLAGLAGGRIGDTQYF.

In this sample, this clone turned up a few times. The chain combines TRBV4-2 with TRBJ1-6; 10 nucleotides line up with TRBD1. V was pared by 1 base and J by 16 bases, with 7 bases of the junction left unmatched. This CDR3 has 14 amino acids. Germline CDR1 is LGHNA and CDR2 is YNFKEQ. CDR3 coding DNA: TGTGCCAGCAGCCAAGGCTCGGGACAGGGGAGTCTCCACTTT. Translating it yields CASSQGSGQGSLHF.

The chain employs TRBV2 and TRBJ1-1; possibly TRBD1 for D (5 bases). Trimming cost V 4 bases and J 11 bases, with 11 bases left between them. From germline, CDR1 is SNHLY and CDR2 FYNNEI. The CDR3 consists of 11 residues. CDR3 nucleotides: TGTGCCAGCAGTGTCCAGGACAACGCTTTCTTT. This translates into CASSVQDNAFF.

J is TRBJ1-1 and V is TRBV5-4, with D unclear. The CDR3 spans 12 residues. With 3 bases removed from V and 1 base from J, the gap between germline ends came to 4 bases. CDR1 SGHNT and CDR2 YYREEE come from the germline V gene (reference sequence). CDR3 amino acids: CASSSGNTEAFF. CDR3 nucleotide sequence: TGTGCCAGCAGCTCGGGGAACACTGAAGCTTTCTTT.

This clone was recorded once. The chain employs TRBV4-1 and TRBJ2-5; TRBD1 matches at 9 bases. With 3 bases clipped from V and 5 bases from J, the junction kept 10 bases outside the gene matches. This CDR3 is 16 amino acids long. Germline CDR1 and CDR2: MGHRA and YSYEKL. Here the CDR3 DNA reads TGCGCCAGCAGCCAGGCTGCGACAGGGGGATCCGAGACCCAGTACTTC. It yields the protein CASSQAATGGSETQYF.

This clone was seen only a few times. The rearrangement links TRBV7-6 to TRBJ2-1, with TRBD2 matching 8 bases. CDR3 length: 15 residues. The germline CDR1 and CDR2 sequences are SGHVS and FNYEAQ. V was clipped by 0 bases and J by 7 bases; unmatched bases: 5. CDR3 amino acids: CASSLAAGAPNEQFF. CDR3 DNA sequence: TGTGCCAGCAGCTTAGCAGCGGGGGCACCAAATGAGCAGTTCTTC.

This clone was counted only a few times. The chain couples TRBV27 to TRBJ1-5; possibly TRBD1 for D (5 bases). The CDR3 extends over 17 amino acids. Germline CDR1 and CDR2: MNHEY and SMNVEV (reference sequence). V was clipped by 1 base and J by 6 bases, with 19 bases between them. CDR3 amino acids: CASSLFIGGGISQPQHF. In nucleotides, the CDR3 is TGTGCCAGCAGTTTATTTATCGGCGGGGGAATAAGTCAGCCCCAGCATTTT.

The gene calls are TRBV6-6 and TRBJ2-3; weak D call: TRBD1 (6 bases). The CDR3 extends over 16 amino acids. Germline V CDR1 and CDR2: MNHNY, SVGAGI (reference sequence). With 4 bases removed from V and 4 bases from J, the gap between germline ends came to 18 bases. For the CDR3, the DNA is TGTGCCAGCAGTTGGGTTGGGGGCGCCCTGTCAGATACGCAGTATTTT. Translating it yields CASSWVGGALSDTQYF.

This clone was counted a few times. V usage is TRBV6-1 and J usage is TRBJ2-4; 10 bases are a match to TRBD1. The CDR3 loop spans 15 amino acids. Germline CDR1 reads MNHNS; CDR2 reads SASEGT. With V trimmed by 5 bases and J by 10 bases, 11 bases remained unmatched. The CDR3 here is CASSSTGTGEGIQYF. Here the CDR3 DNA reads TGTGCCAGCAGTTCAACCGGGACAGGGGAAGGGATTCAGTACTTC.

This chain uses TRBV6-5 with TRBJ1-6, with D uncertain. Trimming cost V 2 bases and J 3 bases, with 11 bases left between them. This CDR3 has 16 residues. Germline CDR1 reads MNHEY; CDR2 reads SVGAGI. The DNA of the CDR3 is TGTGCCAGCAGTTACCGAAGGACTGACTATAATTCACCCCTCCACTTT. Protein: CASSYRRTDYNSPLHF.

This clone turned up a few times. The chain employs TRBV27 and TRBJ2-7, with 9 bases fitting TRBD1. Germline CDR1 is MNHEY and CDR2 is SMNVEV (reference sequence). Unmatched junction bases numbered 6, after V lost 2 bases and J lost 7 bases. CDR3 length equals 14 residues. The CDR3 nucleotides are TGTGCCAGCAGTTTAGTACAGGGGGCCGGGGAGCAGTACTTC. Amino acids: CASSLVQGAGEQYF.

The chain recombines TRBV30 with TRBJ1-2, with 8 bases fitting TRBD1. The V gene's germline CDR1 is GTSNPN and CDR2 SVGIG (reference sequence). The V segment lost 2 bases and the J segment 6 bases; nucleotides outside the gene matches: 5. The CDR3 has 13 amino acids. The CDR3 DNA follows: TGTGCCTGGAGTTTACAGGGGGGGGATGGCTACACCTTC. Protein sequence: CAWSLQGGDGYTF.

J is TRBJ2-1 and V is TRBV6-5, with TRBD2 matching over 12 bases. This CDR3 comprises 16 residues. Trimming cost V 4 bases and J 7 bases; bases outside gene matches: 8. Per the germline V gene, CDR1 is MNHEY and CDR2 is SVGAGI. CDR3 loop: CASSSSSGGARNEQFF. CDR3 in DNA: TGTGCCAGCAGTTCCTCTAGCGGGGGGGCCAGGAATGAGCAGTTCTTC.

The chain carries TRBV27 and TRBJ2-3, with D uncertain. With 0 bases removed from V and 4 bases from J, the gap between germline ends came to 20 bases. The CDR3 length is 18 residues. Per germline, CDR1 MNHEY and CDR2 SMNVEV (reference sequence). The CDR3 sequence is CASSLSYQRSQVADTQYF. The CDR3 nucleotides read TGTGCCAGCAGTTTATCGTATCAACGGTCGCAGGTGGCAGATACGCAGTATTTT.

The J gene is TRBJ1-1, the V gene TRBV18; tentative D call: TRBD1 (6 bases). The CDR3 covers 13 residues. The ends were cut back, 6 bases at V and 1 base at J, with 9 bases in the middle. Germline loops: CDR1 KGHSH, CDR2 LQKENI. The CDR3 loop is CASSRTANTEAFF. The CDR3 DNA is TGTGCCAGCTCGCGGACAGCGAACACTGAAGCTTTCTTT.

The J gene is TRBJ2-3, the V gene TRBV5-4, with D perhaps TRBD1 (5 bases). The ends were cut back, 6 bases at V and 6 bases at J, with 23 bases in the middle. CDR3 length equals 16 residues. Germline lookup yields CDR1 SGHNT and CDR2 YYREEE (reference sequence). CDR3 region: CASTTPDTISVDTQYF. For the CDR3, the DNA is TGTGCCAGCACCACCCCGGACACCATCAGTGTTGATACGCAGTATTTT.

This clone was seen once. The chain has TRBV9 and TRBJ2-3; 11 bases are shared with TRBD2. Germline trimming cut 1 base from V and 2 bases from J; bases unmatched to any gene: 3. Germline loops: CDR1 SGDLS, CDR2 YYNGEE. The CDR3 length is 16 residues. The CDR3 nucleotides read TGTGCCAGCAGCGTACAGGGACTAGCGGACACAGATACGCAGTATTTT. This gives the protein CASSVQGLADTDTQYF.

Note on this clone: The same CDR3 also results from other DNA sequences found in this sample. The V call is TRBV2, the J call TRBJ2-1, with TRBD1 matching 8 bases. Trimming took 5 bases from V and 4 from J; bases not matched to a gene: 4. CDR1 SNHLY and CDR2 FYNNEI come from the germline V gene. CDR3 length: 14 residues. This CDR3 is CASSTRTGYNEQFF. In nucleotides, the CDR3 is TGTGCCAGCAGTACCCGGACAGGGTACAATGAGCAGTTCTTC.

The chain joins TRBV27 to TRBJ2-3; D not resolved. Trimming removed 4 bases from V and 0 bases from J, with 11 bases in between. The CDR3 totals 15 residues. CDR1 is MNHEY and CDR2 is SMNVEV in the germline V gene (reference sequence). CDR3 sequence: CASSSRPLSTDTQYF. The CDR3 bases are TGTGCCAGCAGTTCCCGACCACTAAGCACAGATACGCAGTATTTT.

The rearrangement uses TRBV18 and TRBJ1-1; 7 nucleotides line up with TRBD1. J was trimmed by 1 base and V by 1 base; bases with no gene match: 3. CDR1 and CDR2 (germline): KGHSH, LQKENI. The length of the CDR3 is 15 residues. The CDR3 DNA follows: TGTGCCAGCTCACCACAGGGGGCCACGAACACTGAAGCTTTCTTT. Its protein is CASSPQGATNTEAFF.

The chain employs TRBV10-2 and TRBJ2-5, with D possibly matching TRBD1 (5 bases). The end of the DNA is better explained by TRBJ2-7, so the J call may be wrong. The length of the CDR3 is 14 residues. Germline V gene lookup returns CDR1 WSHSY and CDR2 SAAADI. In DNA form, the CDR3 reads TGCGCCAGCAGTGAATCTTGGGGCCCCTACGAGCAGTACTTC. This gives the protein CASSESWGPYEQYF.

The chain links TRBV10-1 to TRBJ2-5; tentatively, D is TRBD2 (5 bases). The germline V and J ends were trimmed by 0 bases and 5 bases, with 13 bases remaining between them. The CDR3 contains 15 residues. The germline gives CDR1 WNHNN, CDR2 SYGVQD (reference sequence). DNA for the CDR3: TGCGCCAGCAGTGAGTCGACTCCGGGGATCGAGACCCAGTACTTC. It is translated as CASSESTPGIETQYF.